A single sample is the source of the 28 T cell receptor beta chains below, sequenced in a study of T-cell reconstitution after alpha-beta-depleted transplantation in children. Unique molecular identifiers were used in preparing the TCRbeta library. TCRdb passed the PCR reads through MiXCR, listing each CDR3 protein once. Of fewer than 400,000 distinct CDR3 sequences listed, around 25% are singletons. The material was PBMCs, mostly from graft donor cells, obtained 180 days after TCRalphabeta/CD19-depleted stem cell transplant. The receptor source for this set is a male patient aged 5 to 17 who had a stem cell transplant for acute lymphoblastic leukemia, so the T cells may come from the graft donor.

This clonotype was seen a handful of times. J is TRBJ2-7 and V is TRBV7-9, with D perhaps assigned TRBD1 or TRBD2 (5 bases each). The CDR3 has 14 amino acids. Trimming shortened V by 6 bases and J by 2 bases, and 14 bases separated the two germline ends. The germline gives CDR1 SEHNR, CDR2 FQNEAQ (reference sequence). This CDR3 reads CASRLRDGPYEQYF. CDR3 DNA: TGTGCCAGCAGACTCCGGGACGGACCCTACGAGCAGTACTTC.

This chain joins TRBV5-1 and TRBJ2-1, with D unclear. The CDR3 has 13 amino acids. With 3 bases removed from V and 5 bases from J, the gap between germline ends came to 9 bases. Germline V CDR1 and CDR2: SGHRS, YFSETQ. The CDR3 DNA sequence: TGCGCCAGCAGCTCTACGTCCAACAATGAGCAGTTCTTC. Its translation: CASSSTSNNEQFF. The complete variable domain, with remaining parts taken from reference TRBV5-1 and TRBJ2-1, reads KAGVTQTPRYLIKTRGQQVTLSCSPISGHRSVSWYQQTPGQGLQFLFEYFSETQRNKGNFPGRFSGRQFSNSRSEMNVSTLELGDSALYLCASSSTSNNEQFFGPGTRLTVL.

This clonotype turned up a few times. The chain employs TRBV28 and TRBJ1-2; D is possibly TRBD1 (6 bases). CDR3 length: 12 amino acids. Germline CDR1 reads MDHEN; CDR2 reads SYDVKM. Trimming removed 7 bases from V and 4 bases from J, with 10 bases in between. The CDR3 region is CASTTGPYGYTF. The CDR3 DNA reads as TGTGCCAGCACAACAGGGCCCTATGGCTACACCTTC.

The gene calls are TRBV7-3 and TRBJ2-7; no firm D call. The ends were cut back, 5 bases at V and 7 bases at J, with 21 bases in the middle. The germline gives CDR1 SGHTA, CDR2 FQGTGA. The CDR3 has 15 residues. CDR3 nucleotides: TGTGCCAGCAGCCCTGGGCTATCAGCTCCTAGGGAGCAGTACTTC. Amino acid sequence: CASSPGLSAPREQYF.

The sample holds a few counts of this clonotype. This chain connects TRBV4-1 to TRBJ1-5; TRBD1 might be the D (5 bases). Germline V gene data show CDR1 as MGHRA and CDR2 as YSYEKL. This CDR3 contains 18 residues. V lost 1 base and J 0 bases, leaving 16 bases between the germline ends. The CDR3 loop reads CASSQGSGLLYSNQPQHF. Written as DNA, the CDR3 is TGCGCCAGCAGCCAAGGTTCGGGACTCCTATATAGCAATCAGCCCCAGCATTTT.

The chain's CDR3 is CSAMTGLAGAYNEQFF. The CDR3 bases are TGCAGTGCTATGACGGGACTAGCGGGGGCCTACAATGAGCAGTTCTTC. This chain joins TRBV20-1 and TRBJ2-1, with TRBD2 identical over 14 bases. Unmatched junction bases numbered 4, after V lost 4 bases and J lost 2 bases. Germline values: CDR1 DFQATT, CDR2 SNEGSKA (reference sequence). This CDR3 has 16 amino acids.

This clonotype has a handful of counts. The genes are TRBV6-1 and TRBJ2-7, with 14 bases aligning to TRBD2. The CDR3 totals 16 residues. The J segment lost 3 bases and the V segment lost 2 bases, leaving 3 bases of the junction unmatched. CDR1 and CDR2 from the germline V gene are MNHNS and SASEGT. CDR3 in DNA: TGTGCCAGCAGTGAATGGACTAGCGGGAGGTTCTACGAGCAGTACTTC. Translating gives CASSEWTSGRFYEQYF.

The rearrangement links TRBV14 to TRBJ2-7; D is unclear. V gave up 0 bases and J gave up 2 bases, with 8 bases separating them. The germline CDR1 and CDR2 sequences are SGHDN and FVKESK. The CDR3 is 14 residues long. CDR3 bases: TGTGCCAGCAGCCAAGAGGCAGGTACCTACGAGCAGTACTTC. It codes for CASSQEAGTYEQYF.

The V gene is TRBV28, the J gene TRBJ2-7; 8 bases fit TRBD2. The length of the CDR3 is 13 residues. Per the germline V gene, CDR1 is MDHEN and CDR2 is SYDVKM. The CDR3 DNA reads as TGTGCAAGTCAGGCGGGAGGTCAGGACGAGCAGTACTTC. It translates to CASQAGGQDEQYF. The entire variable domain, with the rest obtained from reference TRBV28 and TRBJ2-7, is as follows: DVKVTQSSRYLVKRTGEKVFLECVQDMDHENMFWYRQDPGLGLRLIYFSYDVKMKEKGDIPEGYSVSREKKERFSLILESASTNQTSMYLCASQAGGQDEQYFGPGTRLTVT.

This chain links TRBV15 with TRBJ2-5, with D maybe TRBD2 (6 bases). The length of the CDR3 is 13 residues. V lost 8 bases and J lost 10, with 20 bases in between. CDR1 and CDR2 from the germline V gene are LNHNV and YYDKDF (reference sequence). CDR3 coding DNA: TGTGCCACCGAAGGGACTCCCAATGGTGTCCAGTACTTC. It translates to CATEGTPNGVQYF.

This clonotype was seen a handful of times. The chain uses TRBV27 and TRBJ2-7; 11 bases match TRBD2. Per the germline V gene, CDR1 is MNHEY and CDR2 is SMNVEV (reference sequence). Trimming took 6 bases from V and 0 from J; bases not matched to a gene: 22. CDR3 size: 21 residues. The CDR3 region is CASRKGSGTGSLAGGSYEQYF. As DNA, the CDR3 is TGTGCCAGCAGAAAGGGGAGCGGGACAGGGAGTCTAGCGGGAGGCTCCTACGAGCAGTACTTC.

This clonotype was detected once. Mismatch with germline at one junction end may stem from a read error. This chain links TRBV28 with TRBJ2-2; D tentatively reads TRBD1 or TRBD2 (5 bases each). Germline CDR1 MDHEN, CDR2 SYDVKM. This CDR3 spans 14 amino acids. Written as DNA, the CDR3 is TGTGCCAGCCATGGTGGAGTGAACACCGGGGCGCTGTTTTTT. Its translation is CASHGGVNTGALFF.

The CDR3 protein is CASSQYPGIAKNIQYF. CDR3 nucleotide sequence: TGCGCCAGCAGCCAGTACCCGGGGATAGCCAAAAACATTCAGTACTTC. The gene calls are TRBV10-2 and TRBJ2-4; the D gene is possibly TRBD2 (5 bases). Germline V lookup: CDR1 WSHSY, CDR2 SAAADI. Trimming pared 6 bases from V and 0 bases from J, leaving 15 bases between. This CDR3 is built from 16 residues.

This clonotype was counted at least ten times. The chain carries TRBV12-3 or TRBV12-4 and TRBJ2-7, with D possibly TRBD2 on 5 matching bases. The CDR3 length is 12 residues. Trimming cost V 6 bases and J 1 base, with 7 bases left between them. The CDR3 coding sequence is TGTGCCAGCAGACGGGGATCCTACGAGCAGTACTTC. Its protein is CASRRGSYEQYF.

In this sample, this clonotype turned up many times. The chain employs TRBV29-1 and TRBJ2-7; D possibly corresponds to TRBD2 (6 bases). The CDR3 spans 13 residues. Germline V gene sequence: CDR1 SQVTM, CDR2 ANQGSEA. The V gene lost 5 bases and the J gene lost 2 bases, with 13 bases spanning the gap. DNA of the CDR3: TGCAGCGTTCCTAGCTGGAGGGCCTACGAGCAGTACTTC. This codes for CSVPSWRAYEQYF.

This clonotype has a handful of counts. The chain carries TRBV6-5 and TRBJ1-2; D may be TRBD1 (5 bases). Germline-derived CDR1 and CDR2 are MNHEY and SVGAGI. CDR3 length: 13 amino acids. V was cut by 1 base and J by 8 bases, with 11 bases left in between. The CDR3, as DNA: TGTGCCAGCAGTTACTGGGGGAAGGAGGGCTACACCTTC. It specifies CASSYWGKEGYTF.

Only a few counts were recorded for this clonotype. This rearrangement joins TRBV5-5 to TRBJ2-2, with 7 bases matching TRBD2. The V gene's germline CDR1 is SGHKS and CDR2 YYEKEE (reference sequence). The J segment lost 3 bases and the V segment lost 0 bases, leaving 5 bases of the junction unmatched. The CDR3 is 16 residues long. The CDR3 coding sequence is TGTGCCAGCAGCTTGGTTGCGGGAGTCTACACCGGGGAGCTGTTTTTT. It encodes CASSLVAGVYTGELFF.

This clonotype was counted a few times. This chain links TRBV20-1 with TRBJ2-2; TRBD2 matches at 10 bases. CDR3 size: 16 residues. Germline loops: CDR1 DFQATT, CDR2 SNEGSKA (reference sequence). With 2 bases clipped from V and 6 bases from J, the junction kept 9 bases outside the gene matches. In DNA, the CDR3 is TGCAGTGCTAGACCTAGCGGGAGAATAAGGTCCGGGGAGCTGTTTTTT. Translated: CSARPSGRIRSGELFF.

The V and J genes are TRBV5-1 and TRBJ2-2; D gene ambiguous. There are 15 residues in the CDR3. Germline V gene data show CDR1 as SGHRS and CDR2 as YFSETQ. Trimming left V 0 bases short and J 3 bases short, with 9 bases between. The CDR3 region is CASSLDGVYTGELFF. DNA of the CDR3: TGCGCCAGCAGCTTGGATGGCGTTTACACCGGGGAGCTGTTTTTT. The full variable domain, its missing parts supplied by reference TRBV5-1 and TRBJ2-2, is KAGVTQTPRYLIKTRGQQVTLSCSPISGHRSVSWYQQTPGQGLQFLFEYFSETQRNKGNFPGRFSGRQFSNSRSEMNVSTLELGDSALYLCASSLDGVYTGELFFGEGSRLTVL.

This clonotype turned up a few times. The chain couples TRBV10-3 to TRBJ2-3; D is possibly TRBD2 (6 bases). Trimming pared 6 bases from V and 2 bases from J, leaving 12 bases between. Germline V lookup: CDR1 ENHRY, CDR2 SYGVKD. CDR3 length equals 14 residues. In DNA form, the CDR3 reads TGTGCCATCAGCCCGATAGCGGCCACAGATACGCAGTATTTT. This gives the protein CAISPIAATDTQYF.

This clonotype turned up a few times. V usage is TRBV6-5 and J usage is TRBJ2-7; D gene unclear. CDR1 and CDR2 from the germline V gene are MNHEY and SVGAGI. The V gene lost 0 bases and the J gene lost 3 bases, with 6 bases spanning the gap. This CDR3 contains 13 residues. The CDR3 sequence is CASSYSASYEQYF. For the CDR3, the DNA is TGTGCCAGCAGTTACTCTGCTAGCTACGAGCAGTACTTC.

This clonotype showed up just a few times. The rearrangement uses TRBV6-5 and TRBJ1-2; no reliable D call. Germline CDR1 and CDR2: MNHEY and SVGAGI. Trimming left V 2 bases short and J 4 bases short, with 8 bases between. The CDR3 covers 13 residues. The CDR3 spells CASSYGRAYGYTF. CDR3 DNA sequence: TGTGCCAGCAGTTACGGTCGCGCCTATGGCTACACCTTC.

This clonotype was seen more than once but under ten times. The CDR3 DNA sequence: TGCGCCAGCAGTCTAGCGGGAGGGCGGCTGTTCTTC. It codes for CASSLAGGRLFF. The chain uses TRBV10-2 and TRBJ2-1; 12 nucleotides match TRBD2. Germline values: CDR1 WSHSY, CDR2 SAAADI. The CDR3 spans 12 residues. J lost 15 bases, V lost 5 bases, and 5 bases had no gene match.

CDR3 in DNA: TGTGCCAGCAGTTACTCAGGGCACCGTTCCTACAATGAGCAGTTCTTC. As protein: CASSYSGHRSYNEQFF. The chain carries TRBV6-5 and TRBJ2-1, with D unresolved. The CDR3 extends over 16 amino acids. Between the trimmed V and J ends, which lost 0 bases and 1 base, there was a span of 10 bases. From germline, CDR1 is MNHEY and CDR2 SVGAGI.

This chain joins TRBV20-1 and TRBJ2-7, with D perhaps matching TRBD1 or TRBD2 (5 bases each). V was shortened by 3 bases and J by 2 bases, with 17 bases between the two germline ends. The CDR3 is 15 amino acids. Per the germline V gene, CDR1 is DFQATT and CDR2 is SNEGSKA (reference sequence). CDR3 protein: CSARGPGRLAYEQYF. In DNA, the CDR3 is TGCAGTGCTAGGGGACCGGGACGGTTGGCCTACGAGCAGTACTTC.

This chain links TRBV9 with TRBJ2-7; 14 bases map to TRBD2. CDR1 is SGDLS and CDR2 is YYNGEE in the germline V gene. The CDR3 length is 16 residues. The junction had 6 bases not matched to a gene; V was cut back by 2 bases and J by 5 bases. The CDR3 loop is CASSVTGTSGSHEQYF. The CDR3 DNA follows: TGTGCCAGCAGCGTCACCGGGACTAGCGGGAGCCACGAGCAGTACTTC.

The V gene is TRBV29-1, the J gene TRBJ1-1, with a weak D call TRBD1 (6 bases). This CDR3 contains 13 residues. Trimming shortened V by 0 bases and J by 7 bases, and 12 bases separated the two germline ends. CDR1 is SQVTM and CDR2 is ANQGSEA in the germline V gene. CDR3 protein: CSVEDRTEHEAFF. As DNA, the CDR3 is TGCAGCGTTGAAGATCGGACAGAACATGAAGCTTTCTTT.

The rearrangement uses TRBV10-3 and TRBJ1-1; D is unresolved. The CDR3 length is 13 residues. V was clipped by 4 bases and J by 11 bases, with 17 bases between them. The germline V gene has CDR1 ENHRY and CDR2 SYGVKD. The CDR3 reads CAISGEGPRWAFF. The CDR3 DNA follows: TGTGCCATCAGTGGGGAAGGGCCCCGGTGGGCTTTCTTT.